A single sample is the source of the 23 T cell receptor beta chains below, sequenced in a study of blood T cell repertoires in COVID-19. This table comes from immunoSEQ multiplex PCR, and its TCRdb copy is limited to in-frame clones, with some not included. Among fewer than 650,000 clones listed, 70% to 90% were seen once. The sample taken for sequencing was peripheral blood. The origin of the receptors is a woman in her 50s with COVID-19, enrolled during active disease.

The J gene is TRBJ2-3, the V gene TRBV9; 7 nucleotides match TRBD2. The CDR3 consists of 15 residues. Germline CDR1 SGDLS, CDR2 YYNGEE. The trim removed 0 bases at V and 3 bases at J, leaving 4 bases unmatched. CDR3 DNA sequence: TGTGCCAGCAGCGTAGTCCCACTAGCGACAGATACGCAGTATTTT. Protein sequence: CASSVVPLATDTQYF.

The chain employs TRBV11-2 and TRBJ1-1; D remains ambiguous. Germline-derived CDR1 and CDR2 are SGHAT and FQNNGV. This CDR3 contains 15 residues. Trimming removed 5 bases at V and 5 bases at J, with 18 bases between. The CDR3 DNA sequence: TGTGCCAGCAGCCTCCCCCCGGTAGGGAGGACTGAAGCTTTCTTT. Protein product: CASSLPPVGRTEAFF.

The chain is built from TRBV18 and TRBJ2-4; 8 nucleotides align to TRBD2. V dropped 3 bases and J dropped 0; count of bases not matched to a gene: 10. CDR3 size: 18 residues. From germline, CDR1 is KGHSH and CDR2 LQKENI. The CDR3 coding sequence is TGTGCCAGCTCACCGCCAAATACGGGGGGGGTAGCCAAAAACATTCAGTACTTC. Translation: CASSPPNTGGVAKNIQYF.

This clone was seen once. The V call is TRBV7-3, the J call TRBJ1-6, with D perhaps matching TRBD1 (6 bases). Trimming removed 5 bases at V and 8 bases at J, with 10 bases between. Germline V gene lookup returns CDR1 SGHTA and CDR2 FQGTGA. This CDR3 has 13 amino acids. CDR3 loop: CASSGGSHSPLHF. CDR3 coding DNA: TGTGCCAGCAGCGGGGGCAGTCATTCACCCCTCCACTTT.

This sequence joins TRBV18 and TRBJ2-3; D is unresolved. From germline, CDR1 is KGHSH and CDR2 LQKENI. The V end lost 4 bases, the J end lost 5 bases, and 4 bases lay between the germline ends. This CDR3 region has 11 residues. CDR3 DNA: TGTGCCAGCTCACTCCTAGATACGCAGTATTTT. Its protein product is CASSLLDTQYF.

The rearrangement joins TRBV21-1 to TRBJ2-3; the table's D call TRBD1 went unverified against the DNA. TRBV21-1 is a documented pseudogene. This CDR3 is 16 amino acids long. The CDR3 region is CASSMSVRGPADTQYF. The DNA for the CDR3 is TGTGCCAGCAGCATGTCCGTCAGGGGGCCAGCAGATACGCAGTATTTT.

The CDR3 region is CASSSGDTSRSPLHF. CDR3 DNA sequence: TGTGCCAGCAGTTCTGGGGACACTAGTCGTTCACCCCTCCACTTT. The rearrangement joins TRBV28 to TRBJ1-6; tentatively, D is TRBD1 (6 bases). The CDR3 extends over 15 amino acids. The germline CDR1 and CDR2 sequences are MDHEN and SYDVKM. V was trimmed by 4 bases and J by 9 bases, leaving 16 bases between them.

In its sample, this clone was seen once. The chain is built from TRBV5-1 and TRBJ2-2; D is perhaps TRBD1 (5 bases). Germline V gene sequence: CDR1 SGHRS, CDR2 YFSETQ. The CDR3 length is 15 residues. V lost 6 bases and J 0 bases, leaving 12 bases between the germline ends. This chain's CDR3 is CASTITGPNTGELFF. CDR3 bases: TGCGCCAGCACCATAACAGGTCCGAACACCGGGGAGCTGTTTTTT.

The chain employs TRBV11-3 and TRBJ1-3; no reliable D call. The V end was cut by 3 bases, the J end by 3 bases, with 3 bases between. The germline gives CDR1 SGHNT, CDR2 YENEEA. The CDR3 runs to 12 residues. The CDR3 DNA is TGTGCCAGCAGCTTCGGTGGAAACACCATATATTTT. Its translation: CASSFGGNTIYF.

The chain carries TRBV7-2 and TRBJ1-2, with 7 bases matching TRBD1. CDR3 length equals 13 residues. Trimming at V came to 5 bases and at J to 4 bases, leaving 4 bases not matched to a gene. Germline values: CDR1 SGHTA, CDR2 FQGNSA. The CDR3 coding sequence is TGTGCCAGCAGCCTACAGGGGATCTATGGCTACACCTTC. Translated, it gives CASSLQGIYGYTF.

The chain has TRBV19 and TRBJ1-1; D is undetermined. V shed 8 bases and J shed 0 bases, with 13 bases lying between them. There are 14 residues in the CDR3. CDR1 is LNHDA, CDR2 SQIVND, per germline (reference sequence). The CDR3 bases are TGTGCCAGTTCCGCGAGGGCCATGAACACTGAAGCTTTCTTT. It encodes CASSARAMNTEAFF.

The chain links TRBV9 to TRBJ2-3, with D hard to call. The CDR3 sequence is 17 residues long. CDR1 and CDR2 from the germline V gene are SGDLS and YYNGEE. Trimming left V 3 bases short and J 1 base short, with 18 bases between. The CDR3 region is CASSAKTSLSRTDTQYF. In DNA form, the CDR3 reads TGTGCCAGCAGCGCTAAGACTTCCCTCAGTCGCACAGATACGCAGTATTTT.

The rearrangement links TRBV2 to TRBJ2-4; a weak D match, TRBD1 (6 bases). The CDR3 is made up of 15 amino acids. With 6 bases removed from V and 0 bases from J, the gap between germline ends came to 12 bases. Germline V gene sequence: CDR1 SNHLY, CDR2 FYNNEI. CDR3 bases: TGTGCCAGCAGAACCGACAGGTTAGCCAAAAACATTCAGTACTTC. Translating gives CASRTDRLAKNIQYF.

This clone was picked up a small number of times. CDR3 loop: CATSRGGDRGENTIYF. The CDR3 DNA follows: TGTGCCACCAGCAGAGGAGGTGACAGGGGAGAAAACACCATATATTTT. The chain recombines TRBV15 with TRBJ1-3, with 8 bases that match TRBD1. The CDR3 has 16 residues. V dropped 1 base and J dropped 6; count of bases not matched to a gene: 8. Looked up from germline, CDR1 is LNHNV and CDR2 is YYDKDF (reference sequence).

J is TRBJ2-1 and V is TRBV12-5; the D is unclear. Germline lookup yields CDR1 LGHNT and CDR2 FRNRAP. Trimming shortened V by 2 bases and J by 5 bases, and 16 bases separated the two germline ends. The CDR3 runs 16 residues. CDR3 sequence reads: CASGLSIRLSHNEQFF. The CDR3 region has the DNA TGTGCTAGTGGTTTGTCTATACGCCTGTCGCACAATGAGCAGTTCTTC.

The chain links TRBV9 to TRBJ2-5; 8 bases are shared with TRBD1. This CDR3 comprises 14 residues. With 2 bases clipped from V and 6 bases from J, the junction kept 6 bases outside the gene matches. Germline CDR1 and CDR2: SGDLS and YYNGEE. CDR3 nucleotides: TGTGCCAGCAGCGTTAGCGACAGGGGACAGACCCAGTACTTC. Protein: CASSVSDRGQTQYF.

The V and J genes are TRBV5-4 and TRBJ2-2; TRBD1 aligns across 8 bases. V lost 5 bases to trimming and J lost 5 bases; unmatched junction nucleotides: 11. CDR1 SGHNT and CDR2 YYREEE come from the germline V gene (reference sequence). The CDR3 runs 16 residues. In nucleotides, the CDR3 is TGTGCCAGCAGACCCGGTCAGGGGGCTGTTACCGGGGAGCTGTTTTTT. The encoded protein is CASRPGQGAVTGELFF.

This chain uses TRBV15 with TRBJ1-3; unclear D gene. CDR1 and CDR2 from the germline V gene are LNHNV and YYDKDF (reference sequence). The CDR3 sequence is 15 residues long. V was clipped by 10 bases and J by 1 base, with 17 bases between them. The CDR3 is CAIPAGPLSGNTIYF. The CDR3 coding sequence is TGTGCCATCCCGGCGGGCCCCCTTTCTGGAAACACCATATATTTT. The variable domain in full, completed from reference TRBV15 and TRBJ1-3, reads DAMVIQNPRYQVTQFGKPVTLSCSQTLNHNVMYWYQQKSSQAPKLLFHYYDKDFNNEADTPDNFQSRRPNTSFCFLDIRSPGLGDTAMYLCAIPAGPLSGNTIYFGEGSWLTVV.

The chain is built from TRBV5-4 and TRBJ2-1; TRBD1 matches at 7 bases. V was pared by 5 bases and J by 2 bases, with 10 bases of the junction left unmatched. Germline V gene sequence: CDR1 SGHNT, CDR2 YYREEE (reference sequence). This CDR3 spans 16 amino acids. As DNA, the CDR3 is TGTGCCAGCAGGCCCGACCCGGGACAGCCCTACAATGAGCAGTTCTTC. It yields the protein CASRPDPGQPYNEQFF.

The chain combines TRBV4-1 with TRBJ2-7; 9 bases agree with TRBD2. V was pared by 4 bases and J by 5 bases, with 9 bases of the junction left unmatched. The CDR3 is made up of 15 amino acids. Germline CDR1 reads MGHRA; CDR2 reads YSYEKL. CDR3 coding DNA: TGCGCCAGCAGCCGGGGGACTAGCAGGATGAACGAGCAGTACTTC. Encoded protein: CASSRGTSRMNEQYF.

The chain couples TRBV7-9 to TRBJ2-4, with a possible D match to TRBD1 (6 bases). Germline V lookup: CDR1 SEHNR, CDR2 FQNEAQ (reference sequence). Deletions cut 6 bases from V and 12 bases from J, with 18 bases between. The CDR3 is 13 residues long. The DNA for the CDR3 is TGTGCCAGCAGTGATGTAGACAGGTTGACTCAGTACTTC. Its translation: CASSDVDRLTQYF.

V is TRBV7-3 and J is TRBJ1-1; TRBD1 is a possible D gene (6 bases). Germline-derived CDR1 and CDR2 are SGHTA and FQGTGA. This CDR3 contains 13 residues. V was cut by 5 bases and J by 11 bases, with 18 bases left in between. The CDR3 sequence: CASSLGTRDPAFF. The CDR3 bases are TGTGCCAGCAGCCTCGGGACAAGAGATCCGGCTTTCTTT.

The V gene is TRBV7-9, the J gene TRBJ1-6, with TRBD1 as a possible D gene (5 bases). Germline assignment: CDR1 SEHNR and CDR2 FQNEAQ (reference sequence). The CDR3 is made up of 18 amino acids. Trimming removed 1 base at V and 1 base at J, with 14 bases between. CDR3 residues: CASSLDTLAGSYNSPLHF. For the CDR3, the DNA is TGTGCCAGCAGCTTAGATACGTTGGCAGGGTCCTATAATTCACCCCTCCACTTT.